These 7 T cell receptor beta chains share one sample of origin, sequenced in a study of cytomegalovirus exposure and HLA in healthy donors. PCR employed 60 Vbeta and 13 Jbeta primers. The assay was immunoSEQ multiplex PCR, and TCRdb's table has in-frame clones only and misses some. The table has about 300,000 clones, just over 85% seen once. The specimen sequenced was PBMCs. The source of these receptors is a man aged 35-49 years in good health and CMV-seropositive.

V gene TRBV19 combines with J gene TRBJ1-4; D is undetermined. V was trimmed by 8 bases and J by 5 bases, leaving 21 bases between them. The CDR3 runs 16 residues. Germline values: CDR1 LNHDA, CDR2 SQIVND (reference sequence). The CDR3 is CASQQSPGSVNEKLFF. DNA for the CDR3: TGTGCCAGTCAGCAATCCCCGGGGTCCGTAAATGAAAAACTGTTTTTT. The full variable domain, completed using reference TRBV19 and TRBJ1-4, is DGGITQSPKYLFRKEGQNVTLSCEQNLNHDAMYWYRQDPGQGLRLIYYSQIVNDFQKGDIAEGYSVSREKKESFPLTVTSAQKNPTAFYLCASQQSPGSVNEKLFFGSGTQLSVL.

The chain carries TRBV11-1 and TRBJ1-1; 7 bases are a match to TRBD1. From germline, CDR1 is SGHAT and CDR2 FQDESV (reference sequence). V lost 5 bases to trimming and J lost 5 bases; unmatched junction nucleotides: 5. CDR3 length equals 13 residues. CDR3: CASSPTGYTEAFF. The CDR3 DNA reads TGTGCCAGCAGCCCGACAGGGTATACTGAAGCTTTCTTT.

V is TRBV6-5 and J is TRBJ2-7, with 13 bases identical to TRBD2. Germline CDR1 is MNHEY and CDR2 is SVGAGI. The CDR3 runs 15 residues. V trimming: 2 bases; J trimming: 5 bases; junction bases outside the gene matches: 3. The CDR3 sequence is CASSYGTSGINEQYF. CDR3 nucleotides: TGTGCCAGCAGTTACGGGACTAGCGGGATAAACGAGCAGTACTTC.

A word on this clone: This CDR3 is also generated by other DNA sequences in the sample. The chain combines TRBV19 with TRBJ2-1; 7 bases fit TRBD2. The germline CDR1 and CDR2 sequences are LNHDA and SQIVND (reference sequence). V lost 9 bases, J lost 0 bases, and 5 bases stayed unmatched. The CDR3 runs to 14 residues. CDR3: CASSSGGSYNEQFF. CDR3 bases: TGTGCCAGCAGCTCGGGGGGCTCCTACAATGAGCAGTTCTTC.

The chain has TRBV29-1 and TRBJ2-7, with D maybe TRBD1 (5 bases). The CDR3 extends over 11 amino acids. V lost 4 bases to trimming and J lost 6 bases, with 10 bases between them. Germline CDR1 and CDR2: SQVTM and ANQGSEA. The DNA of the CDR3 is TGCAGCGTTGGTCGTAGGGGCGAGCAGTACTTC. Translating it yields CSVGRRGEQYF.

The V and J genes are TRBV11-2 and TRBJ1-1; the match to TRBD1 covers 9 bases. CDR1 and CDR2 (germline): SGHAT, FQNNGV. V shed 1 base, J shed 6 bases, and the junction held 3 bases outside the gene matches. The CDR3 loop spans 14 amino acids. The CDR3 protein is CASSLGNRGPEAFF. The CDR3 region has the DNA TGTGCCAGCAGCTTAGGCAACAGGGGGCCTGAAGCTTTCTTT.

The sample holds a few counts of this clone. The chain is built from TRBV6-6 and TRBJ2-1; the D is unclear. Germline CDR1 and CDR2: MNHNY and SVGAGI (reference sequence). The V gene lost 7 bases and the J gene lost 6 bases, with 7 bases spanning the gap. The CDR3 consists of 11 residues. As DNA, the CDR3 is TGTGCCAGCATTCTCGGCAATGAGCAGTTCTTC. It translates to CASILGNEQFF.